Each of the 6 T cell receptor beta chains below was sequenced from the same sample in a study of post-analysis software for immune sequencing data. General study findings and limits: Elevated frequency relative to controls characterized about 5 TRBV segments in patients, TRBV5-6, TRBV5-1 and TRBV20-1 among them.

No antigen has been assigned to these receptors. Incorporated into the TCR beta cDNA libraries were unique molecular identifiers, which served to reduce PCR and sequencing biases. TCRdb reprocessed the PCR reads via MiXCR and lists one record per CDR3 protein. The top ten hold over 1.5% of the sample, which has 450,000 to 700,000 distinct CDR3 sequences, about 40% seen once. The sample consisted of blood. The receptors were sampled from a girl aged 5 to 17 with multiple sclerosis.

The gene calls are TRBV29-1 and TRBJ2-5, with 8 bases lining up with TRBD1. The better agreement between TRBJ2-7 and the DNA end casts doubt on the J call. This CDR3 region has 12 residues. CDR1 and CDR2 from the germline V gene are SQVTM and ANQGSEA. In nucleotides, the CDR3 is TGCAGCGTTGCGGGACAGGCTTACGAGCAGTACTTC. Protein product: CSVAGQAYEQYF.

On this clonotype: A junction boundary mismatches the germline segment, possibly from a read error. Here the CDR3 DNA reads TGCAGTGCTAGAGATAAGGGTTCACCCCCCCACTTT. This codes for CSARDKGSPPHF. The chain joins TRBV20-1 to TRBJ1-6; D is unclear. Germline V gives CDR1 DFQATT, CDR2 SNEGSKA (reference sequence). The CDR3 is 12 residues long.

The chain employs TRBV4-1 and TRBJ1-1, with no clear D. V was pared by 3 bases and J by 5 bases, with 10 bases between. The germline CDR1 and CDR2 sequences are MGHRA and YSYEKL. The CDR3 contains 13 residues. The CDR3 reads CASSHSGKTEAFF. The CDR3 DNA reads as TGCGCCAGCAGCCACTCGGGAAAAACTGAAGCTTTCTTT.

J is TRBJ2-4 and V is TRBV24-1; D is uncertain. Trimming took 2 bases from V and 0 from J, leaving 7 bases between them. The CDR3 is 15 amino acids. CDR1 KGHDR and CDR2 SFDVKD come from the germline V gene. The CDR3 protein is CATSDSREAKNIQYF. CDR3 DNA sequence: TGTGCCACCAGTGATTCAAGGGAAGCCAAAAACATTCAGTACTTC.

The chain couples TRBV6-5 to TRBJ1-2; 7 nucleotides align to TRBD1. This CDR3 spans 14 amino acids. V shed 5 bases, J shed 7 bases, and the junction held 10 bases outside the gene matches. Germline CDR1 and CDR2: MNHEY and SVGAGI. The CDR3 sequence: CASSPPTGMGGYTF. DNA of the CDR3: TGTGCCAGCAGTCCGCCGACAGGGATGGGTGGCTACACCTTC.

The rearrangement links TRBV20-1 to TRBJ2-1; D not resolved. Germline V gene lookup returns CDR1 DFQATT and CDR2 SNEGSKA (reference sequence). This CDR3 is 11 amino acids long. The V and J ends lost 0 bases and 12 bases respectively, with 9 bases between them. CDR3 amino acids: CSARDTLGQFF. CDR3 bases: TGCAGTGCTAGAGACACCTTGGGGCAGTTCTTC.